These 17 T cell receptor beta chains share one sample of origin, sequenced in a study of T cells after yellow fever vaccination. TCRdb re-derived calls from the 5' RACE reads in MiXCR, one entry per CDR3 protein. The table has some 260,000 distinct CDR3 sequences, around 4.9% seen once. The sequenced sample was CD4+ T cells sorted from PBMCs, obtained on the day of the yellow fever booster vaccination. These receptor sequences come from a man in his late teens or twenties who received the YFV17D yellow fever vaccine.

The chain uses TRBV27 and TRBJ2-3; 10 bases fit TRBD2. V lost 4 bases to trimming and J lost 7 bases; unmatched junction nucleotides: 5. The germline gives CDR1 MNHEY, CDR2 SMNVEV (reference sequence). The CDR3 runs 14 residues. The CDR3 loop reads CASSSASGGHTQYF. In DNA form, the CDR3 reads TGTGCCAGCAGTTCGGCTAGCGGGGGCCATACGCAGTATTTT.

This clonotype was observed at least ten times. CDR3 DNA: TGTGCCAGCAGCAATGGGATAAATGGGATTTTTACGCAGTATTTT. Protein sequence: CASSNGINGIFTQYF. The genes are TRBV21-1 and TRBJ2-3. TRBV21-1 is listed as a pseudogene. This CDR3 spans 15 amino acids.

This clonotype turned up a few times. The chain has TRBV5-5 and TRBJ1-2; D possibly corresponds to TRBD1 (5 bases). Trimming removed 1 base from V and 5 bases from J, with 12 bases in between. The V gene's germline CDR1 is SGHKS and CDR2 YYEKEE (reference sequence). The CDR3 is made up of 14 amino acids. The CDR3 DNA reads TGTGCCAGCAGCTTGCTCTCGGGGGATTATGGCTACACCTTC. Amino acids: CASSLLSGDYGYTF.

This clonotype was seen at least ten times. The chain couples TRBV7-2 to TRBJ2-4; maybe TRBD1 (6 bases). The CDR3 loop spans 14 amino acids. V was clipped by 3 bases and J by 2 bases, with 8 bases between them. In germline, CDR1 is SGHTA, CDR2 FQGNSA. In DNA, the CDR3 is TGTGCCAGCAGCTTTGGGACACCCAAAAACATTCAGTACTTC. Amino acid sequence: CASSFGTPKNIQYF.

This clonotype showed up just a few times. The chain employs TRBV2 and TRBJ2-5, with D possibly being TRBD1 (6 bases). The V gene's germline CDR1 is SNHLY and CDR2 FYNNEI. The CDR3 spans 13 residues. Between the trimmed V and J ends, which lost 6 bases and 5 bases, there was a span of 13 bases. This chain's CDR3 is CASSRGVGETQYF. The CDR3 bases are TGTGCCAGCAGCAGGGGAGTCGGGGAGACCCAGTACTTC.

This clonotype was counted between two and nine times. The rearrangement uses TRBV20-1 and TRBJ1-2; 7 nucleotides match TRBD1. CDR1 and CDR2 from the germline V gene are DFQATT and SNEGSKA (reference sequence). The CDR3 contains 14 residues. With 4 bases clipped from V and 8 bases from J, the junction kept 13 bases outside the gene matches. DNA for the CDR3: TGCAGTGCTATCATAAATTCGGACAGGAGGGGCTACACCTTC. This gives the protein CSAIINSDRRGYTF.

The V and J genes are TRBV6-6 and TRBJ1-5; 8 nucleotides line up with TRBD1. From germline, CDR1 is MNHNY and CDR2 SVGAGI (reference sequence). The trim removed 6 bases at V and 6 bases at J, leaving 10 bases unmatched. The CDR3 consists of 15 residues. The CDR3 bases are TGTGCCAGCAGACCACAGGGGGTGGCTAGTCAGCCCCAGCATTTT. Protein product: CASRPQGVASQPQHF.

The chain couples TRBV19 to TRBJ1-2; D possibly corresponds to TRBD1 (6 bases). Germline V gene data show CDR1 as LNHDA and CDR2 as SQIVND (reference sequence). The V gene lost 10 bases and the J gene lost 5 bases, with 17 bases spanning the gap. The CDR3 loop spans 13 amino acids. CDR3 sequence: CATRSRDIYGYTF. As DNA, the CDR3 is TGTGCCACTCGGTCCCGGGACATTTATGGCTACACCTTC.

This clonotype was counted ten times or more. The chain is built from TRBV4-3 and TRBJ2-6; D is unresolved. V lost 1 base and J 0 bases, leaving 16 bases between the germline ends. Germline CDR1 is LGHNA and CDR2 is YSLEER. The CDR3 contains 19 residues. The CDR3 here is CASSQAWAIPSSGANVLTF. CDR3 bases: TGCGCCAGCAGCCAAGCCTGGGCGATCCCGAGCTCTGGGGCCAACGTCCTGACTTTC.

This clonotype has more than one count but fewer than ten. The chain has TRBV9 and TRBJ2-1; 8 positions agree with TRBD2. J lost 13 bases, V lost 3 bases, and 9 bases had no gene match. This CDR3 comprises 13 residues. Germline V gene lookup returns CDR1 SGDLS and CDR2 YYNGEE. This chain's CDR3 is CASSDQPGGQQFF. CDR3 nucleotide sequence: TGTGCCAGCAGCGACCAACCGGGGGGGCAACAGTTCTTC.

This clonotype has more than one count but fewer than ten. CDR3 in amino acids: CASSPGPLRETQYF. CDR3 DNA: TGTGCCAGCTCACCGGGACCCCTCCGGGAGACCCAGTACTTC. The genes are TRBV18 and TRBJ2-5; D could derive from TRBD1 or TRBD2 (5 bases each). V was trimmed by 3 bases and J by 5 bases, leaving 13 bases between them. Germline V gene sequence: CDR1 KGHSH, CDR2 LQKENI. The CDR3 length is 14 residues.

The V and J genes are TRBV20-1 and TRBJ2-5; D is possibly TRBD2 (5 bases). V was trimmed by 1 base and J by 7 bases, leaving 16 bases between them. The germline CDR1 and CDR2 sequences are DFQATT and SNEGSKA (reference sequence). The CDR3 sequence is 14 residues long. CDR3 amino acids: CSARAADAHGTQYF. In DNA, the CDR3 is TGCAGTGCTAGAGCAGCGGACGCGCACGGGACCCAGTACTTC.

This clonotype turned up a few times. J is TRBJ2-6 and V is TRBV30; a weak D match, TRBD2 (5 bases). The CDR3 consists of 16 residues. CDR1 GTSNPN and CDR2 SVGIG come from the germline V gene (reference sequence). V lost 1 base and J 1 base, leaving 11 bases between the germline ends. The CDR3 protein is CAWSEDFLSGANVLTF. DNA of the CDR3: TGTGCCTGGAGTGAGGACTTCCTATCTGGGGCCAACGTCCTGACTTTC.

Only a few counts were recorded for this clonotype. The J gene is TRBJ2-1, the V gene TRBV9, with D perhaps TRBD1 or TRBD2 (6 bases each). Between the trimmed V and J ends, which lost 3 bases and 6 bases, there was a span of 10 bases. The CDR3 is 13 amino acids. Per the germline V gene, CDR1 is SGDLS and CDR2 is YYNGEE. The CDR3 DNA sequence: TGTGCCAGCAGCGGTCGGGGGCCCAATGAGCAGTTCTTC. It yields the protein CASSGRGPNEQFF.

The chain links TRBV10-3 to TRBJ1-3; D gene uncertain. The CDR3 has 14 amino acids. Per germline, CDR1 ENHRY and CDR2 SYGVKD. Trimming removed 0 bases at V and 0 bases at J, with 3 bases between. This chain's CDR3 is CAISESSSGNTIYF. DNA of the CDR3: TGTGCCATCAGTGAGTCCAGCTCTGGAAACACCATATATTTT.

This clonotype showed up just a few times. J is TRBJ2-1 and V is TRBV20-1, with 8 bases lining up with TRBD2. V gave up 5 bases and J gave up 8 bases; unmatched junction bases: 20. Germline V CDR1 and CDR2: DFQATT, SNEGSKA (reference sequence). The CDR3 is 17 residues long. CDR3 sequence: CSALVPGTVTGGDEQFF. Here the CDR3 DNA reads TGCAGTGCTTTGGTTCCTGGGACGGTGACGGGGGGGGATGAGCAGTTCTTC.

This clonotype was picked up a small number of times. CDR3 sequence: CASSEYGGGGTQYF. The CDR3 DNA is TGTGCCAGCAGTGAATATGGGGGGGGCGGGACCCAGTACTTC. V usage is TRBV25-1 and J usage is TRBJ2-5, with D perhaps TRBD2 (7 bases). Trimming took off 0 bases at V and 7 bases at J, with 12 bases between the two ends. Germline CDR1 and CDR2: MGHDK and SYGVNS. This CDR3 spans 14 amino acids.